The present TCR beta chain was sequenced within a study of post-analysis software for immune sequencing data. Unmatched junction bases numbered 2, after V lost 4 bases and J lost 6 bases. The CDR3 spans 12 residues. General study points: Same-batch preparations were strongly co-clustered by F measure. When patients were compared with controls, four to six TRBV segments were more frequent, TRBV5-6, TRBV5-1 and TRBV20-1 among them.

This clonotype came up a few times. The target antigen is unknown. Libraries were made from TCR beta cDNA, and they carried unique molecular identifiers. One entry per CDR3 protein, called by TCRdb with MiXCR from the PCR reads. The sample shows about 430,000 distinct CDR3 sequences, 30% to 40% of them seen only once. The rearrangement joins TRBV12-3 or TRBV12-4 to TRBJ1-1; TRBD1 matches 7 bases. The source of this sequence is a girl aged 2-10 years with multiple sclerosis. Sample: blood. The CDR3 sequence: CASSSRGAEAFF. The CDR3, as DNA: TGTGCCAGCAGTTCCAGGGGGGCTGAAGCTTTCTTT.